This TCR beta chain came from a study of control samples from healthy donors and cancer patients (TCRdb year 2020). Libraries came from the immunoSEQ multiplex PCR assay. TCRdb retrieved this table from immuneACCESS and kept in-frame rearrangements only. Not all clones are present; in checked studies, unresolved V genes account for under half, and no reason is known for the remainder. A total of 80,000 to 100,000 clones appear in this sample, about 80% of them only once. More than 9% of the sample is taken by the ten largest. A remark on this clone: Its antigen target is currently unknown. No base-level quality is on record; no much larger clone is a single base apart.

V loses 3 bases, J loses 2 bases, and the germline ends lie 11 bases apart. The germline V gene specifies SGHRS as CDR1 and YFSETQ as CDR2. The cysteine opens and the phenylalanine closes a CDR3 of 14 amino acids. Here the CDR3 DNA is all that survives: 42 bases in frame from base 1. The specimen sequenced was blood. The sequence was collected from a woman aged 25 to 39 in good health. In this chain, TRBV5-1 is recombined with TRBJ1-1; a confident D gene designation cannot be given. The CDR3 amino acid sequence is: CASSSSGGNTEAFF. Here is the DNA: TGCGCCAGCAGCTCTTCTGGCGGTAACACTGAAGCTTTCTTT.